The clone carrying this T cell receptor beta chain was counted between two and nine times. Generated by immunoSEQ multiplex PCR, the TCRdb table keeps only in-frame clones and is missing some. The sample lists 28,000 or so clones, nearly 95% occurring once. The data derive from a study of blood T cell repertoires in COVID-19. This CDR3 spans 16 amino acids. Per the germline V gene, CDR1 is SEHNR and CDR2 is FQNEAQ (reference sequence). With V trimmed by 2 bases and J by 0 bases, 7 bases remained unmatched. The clonotype was recovered from a human donor in a cohort sampled during active COVID-19. The chain is built from TRBV7-9 and TRBJ2-7; TRBD1 matches 7 bases. Sequenced input: peripheral blood. In nucleotides, the CDR3 is TGTGCCAGCAGCTTAAGATCCGGGACAGTCTCCTACGAGCAGTACTTC. This encodes CASSLRSGTVSYEQYF.